Shown below are 19 T cell receptor beta chains from a single sample sequenced in a study of cytomegalovirus exposure and HLA in healthy donors. PCR was performed using 60 Vbeta and 13 Jbeta primers. Produced via immunoSEQ multiplex PCR; TCRdb's table is partial and in-frame only. The sample records more than 80,000 clones, roughly 79% being singletons. Material: PBMCs. Every receptor here comes from a man aged 18 to 29 in good health and CMV-seropositive.

The V gene is TRBV13, the J gene TRBJ1-1; tentative D call: TRBD1 (5 bases). The CDR3 spans 14 residues. Trimming took 6 bases from V and 4 from J, leaving 15 bases between them. Germline V CDR1 and CDR2: PRHDT, FYEKMQ (reference sequence). The CDR3 spells CASSIGGVGTEAFF. In DNA, the CDR3 is TGTGCCAGCAGTATCGGGGGTGTGGGCACTGAAGCTTTCTTT.

The chain has TRBV7-6 and TRBJ2-5; D is unclear. Trimming cost V 6 bases and J 5 bases, with 16 bases left between them. This CDR3 is built from 14 residues. The germline V gene encodes CDR1 SGHVS and CDR2 FNYEAQ. The CDR3 sequence: CASSVSKVWETQYF. Written as DNA, the CDR3 is TGTGCCAGCAGTGTGTCTAAAGTGTGGGAGACCCAGTACTTC.

The chain uses TRBV4-2 and TRBJ2-7; 7 nucleotides align to TRBD2. CDR1 is LGHNA, CDR2 YNFKEQ, per germline. CDR3 size: 14 residues. V lost 3 bases and J lost 4; bases outside the gene matches: 6. CDR3 in amino acids: CASSHRAGVYEQYF. As DNA, the CDR3 is TGTGCCAGCAGCCACAGGGCGGGAGTGTACGAGCAGTACTTC.

This clone was observed a handful of times. The rearrangement joins TRBV5-1 to TRBJ2-1; perhaps TRBD2 as D (5 bases). Trimming pared 6 bases from V and 4 bases from J, leaving 11 bases between. The CDR3 sequence is 13 residues long. Germline V gene sequence: CDR1 SGHRS, CDR2 YFSETQ. The chain's CDR3 is CASTSPGYNEQFF. CDR3 DNA sequence: TGCGCCAGCACCAGCCCGGGGTACAATGAGCAGTTCTTC.

The chain employs TRBV7-2 and TRBJ2-1, with 9 bases matching TRBD2. The germline CDR1 and CDR2 sequences are SGHTA and FQGNSA. This CDR3 spans 15 amino acids. Trimming at V came to 1 base and at J to 9 bases, leaving 7 bases not matched to a gene. The CDR3 coding sequence is TGTGCCAGCAGCTTAGTGCTAGCGGGATATGTTGAGCAGTTCTTC. It codes for CASSLVLAGYVEQFF. The full variable domain, in which reference TRBV7-2 and TRBJ2-1 provide the parts outside the CDR3, is GAGVSQSPSNKVTEKGKDVELRCDPISGHTALYWYRQSLGQGLEFLIYFQGNSAPDKSGLPSDRFSAERTGGSVSTLTIQRTQQEDSAVYLCASSLVLAGYVEQFFGPGTRLTVL.

This sequence joins TRBV2 and TRBJ1-5; possibly TRBD1 for D (5 bases). The V and J ends lost 5 bases and 4 bases respectively, with 9 bases between them. The CDR3 runs to 13 residues. From germline, CDR1 is SNHLY and CDR2 FYNNEI. The CDR3 loop reads CASSPGTNQPQHF. DNA of the CDR3: TGTGCCAGCAGTCCAGGGACTAATCAGCCCCAGCATTTT. Drawing the rest from reference TRBV2 and TRBJ1-5, the complete variable domain is EPEVTQTPSHQVTQMGQEVILRCVPISNHLYFYWYRQILGQKVEFLVSFYNNEISEKSEIFDDQFSVERPDGSNFTLKIRSTKLEDSAMYFCASSPGTNQPQHFGDGTRLSIL.

This clone showed up just a few times. The chain is built from TRBV28 and TRBJ2-2, with TRBD2 matching 7 bases. The CDR3 extends over 17 amino acids. CDR1 is MDHEN and CDR2 is SYDVKM in the germline V gene. V shed 6 bases and J 7 bases; nucleotides not matched to a gene: 17. The DNA for the CDR3 is TGTGCCAGCAGCCCCTACTCGCTCGCCCGGGAGGACGGGGAGCTGTTTTTT. Protein: CASSPYSLAREDGELFF. Based on the CDR3 plus reference TRBV28 and TRBJ2-2, the full variable domain is DVKVTQSSRYLVKRTGEKVFLECVQDMDHENMFWYRQDPGLGLRLIYFSYDVKMKEKGDIPEGYSVSREKKERFSLILESASTNQTSMYLCASSPYSLAREDGELFFGEGSRLTVL.

The V and J genes are TRBV7-9 and TRBJ1-2; D not resolved. The CDR3 runs to 14 residues. Deletions cut 3 bases from V and 5 bases from J, with 13 bases between. Germline assignment: CDR1 SEHNR and CDR2 FQNEAQ (reference sequence). CDR3: CASSLSGISYGYTF. The CDR3, as DNA: TGTGCCAGCAGCTTGTCGGGAATTTCTTATGGCTACACCTTC.

The chain couples TRBV28 to TRBJ1-1; 11 nucleotides match TRBD1. The CDR3 is made up of 11 amino acids. J lost 10 bases, V lost 6 bases, and 1 base had no gene match. Germline lookup yields CDR1 MDHEN and CDR2 SYDVKM. CDR3 in amino acids: CASRDRGRAFF. CDR3 DNA sequence: TGTGCCAGCAGGGACAGGGGGCGAGCTTTCTTT.

The chain employs TRBV6-5 and TRBJ2-7; a weak D match, TRBD2 (5 bases). Per germline, CDR1 MNHEY and CDR2 SVGAGI. Between the trimmed V and J ends, which lost 6 bases and 0 bases, there was a span of 15 bases. This CDR3 is built from 15 residues. CDR3 amino acids: CASSASLGSSYEQYF. CDR3 coding DNA: TGTGCCAGCAGCGCCTCCCTAGGGAGCTCCTACGAGCAGTACTTC.

The CDR3 nucleotides are TGTGCCAGCAGCTTAAGGGGGCAGGGCTATGGCTACACCTTC. This gives the protein CASSLRGQGYGYTF. This chain uses TRBV7-6 with TRBJ1-2, with 7 bases identical to TRBD1. The CDR3 is 14 residues long. Germline loops: CDR1 SGHVS, CDR2 FNYEAQ. V lost 2 bases and J lost 4; bases outside the gene matches: 4. The full variable domain, completed using reference TRBV7-6 and TRBJ1-2, is GAGVSQSPRYKVTKRGQDVALRCDPISGHVSLYWYRQALGQGPEFLTYFNYEAQQDKSGLPNDRFSAERPEGSISTLTIQRTEQRDSAMYRCASSLRGQGYGYTFGSGTRLTVV.

The rearrangement uses TRBV9 and TRBJ2-3; D is unresolved. The V end lost 0 bases, the J end lost 1 base, and 9 bases lay between the germline ends. Looked up from germline, CDR1 is SGDLS and CDR2 is YYNGEE. The CDR3 is 15 amino acids. CDR3 protein: CASSVGLVRTDTQYF. The CDR3 bases are TGTGCCAGCAGCGTAGGGCTAGTGCGCACAGATACGCAGTATTTT.

This clone was recorded once. The chain employs TRBV6-5 and TRBJ2-5; 8 nucleotides align to TRBD2. Looked up from germline, CDR1 is MNHEY and CDR2 is SVGAGI. The CDR3 contains 13 residues. V dropped 6 bases and J dropped 5; count of bases not matched to a gene: 5. CDR3 region: CASRLAALETQYF. The CDR3 DNA reads TGTGCCAGCAGACTAGCGGCCCTGGAGACCCAGTACTTC.

This clone occurred once. The J gene is TRBJ2-1, the V gene TRBV6-4; 12 bases agree with TRBD2. After removal of 4 bases from V and 6 bases from J, the junction contained 4 bases not matched to a gene. The CDR3 contains 15 residues. The V gene's germline CDR1 is MRHNA and CDR2 SNTAGT. The CDR3 DNA is TGTGCCAGCAGTGCGGCTAGCGGGAGGGGCAATGAGCAGTTCTTC. Translation: CASSAASGRGNEQFF.

The chain uses TRBV15 and TRBJ2-3; TRBD2 aligns across 9 bases. V lost 1 base to trimming and J lost 8 bases; unmatched junction nucleotides: 4. This CDR3 comprises 14 residues. Germline CDR1 is LNHNV and CDR2 is YYDKDF (reference sequence). CDR3 in amino acids: CATSRGSGRGTQYF. The DNA for the CDR3 is TGTGCCACCAGCAGAGGTAGCGGGAGAGGTACGCAGTATTTT.

V usage is TRBV5-1 and J usage is TRBJ1-3; TRBD1 is a possible D gene (6 bases). Trimming shortened V by 0 bases and J by 4 bases, and 14 bases separated the two germline ends. The CDR3 consists of 16 residues. CDR1 SGHRS and CDR2 YFSETQ come from the germline V gene. The CDR3 DNA sequence: TGCGCCAGCAGCTTGGCTGGATACAGGGACGGAAACACCATATATTTT. Its translation: CASSLAGYRDGNTIYF.

The chain has TRBV4-2 and TRBJ1-4; 8 positions match TRBD1. Germline V CDR1 and CDR2: LGHNA, YNFKEQ. The CDR3 extends over 17 amino acids. Trimming removed 0 bases from V and 5 bases from J; junction bases left unmatched: 8. The CDR3 is CASSQDRTGGPNEKLFF. The CDR3, as DNA: TGTGCCAGCAGCCAAGATCGTACAGGGGGTCCAAATGAAAAACTGTTTTTT.

This rearrangement joins TRBV4-1 to TRBJ1-2; D possibly corresponds to TRBD1 (6 bases). The germline V and J ends were trimmed by 5 bases and 1 base, with 11 bases remaining between them. Germline V gene lookup returns CDR1 MGHRA and CDR2 YSYEKL. CDR3 size: 14 residues. CDR3 region: CASSWKQGNYGYTF. The CDR3 DNA follows: TGCGCCAGCAGCTGGAAACAGGGTAACTATGGCTACACCTTC.

The V call is TRBV2, the J call TRBJ2-5; 9 bases are a match to TRBD2. CDR3 length equals 19 residues. V shed 3 bases, J shed 2 bases, and the junction held 16 bases outside the gene matches. Germline V gene sequence: CDR1 SNHLY, CDR2 FYNNEI. This chain's CDR3 is CASSEVREREARRQETQYF. The CDR3 DNA sequence: TGTGCCAGCAGTGAGGTTAGGGAGCGGGAGGCACGCCGACAAGAGACCCAGTACTTC.